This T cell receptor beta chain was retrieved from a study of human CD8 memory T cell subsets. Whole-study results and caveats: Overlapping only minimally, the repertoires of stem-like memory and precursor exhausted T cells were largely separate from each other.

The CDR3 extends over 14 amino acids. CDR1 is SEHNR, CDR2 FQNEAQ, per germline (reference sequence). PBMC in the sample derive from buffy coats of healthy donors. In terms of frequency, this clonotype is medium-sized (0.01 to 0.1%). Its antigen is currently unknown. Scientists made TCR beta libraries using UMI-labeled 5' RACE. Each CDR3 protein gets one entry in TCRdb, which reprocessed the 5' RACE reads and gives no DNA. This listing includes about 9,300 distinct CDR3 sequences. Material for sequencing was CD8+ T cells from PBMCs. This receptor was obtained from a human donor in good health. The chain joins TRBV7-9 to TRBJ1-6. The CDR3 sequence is CASSLIGSDSPLHF.